One sample yielded the 14 T cell receptor beta chains listed below, sequenced in a study of T cell changes during pregnancy in multiple sclerosis. Measured with immunoSEQ multiplex PCR; TCRdb has only the in-frame clones, and not every one. Among around 79,000 clones, about nine tenths were seen once, and the ten largest hold approximately 0.47%. The specimen was CD4+ T cells from peripheral blood mononuclear cells, collected in the second trimester of pregnancy. The receptor set was obtained from a female donor with multiple sclerosis, enrolled in a pregnancy study.

This clone was found a few times. The V call is TRBV7-9, the J call TRBJ1-6; 7 bases are shared with TRBD1. Germline V gives CDR1 SEHNR, CDR2 FQNEAQ (reference sequence). This CDR3 has 14 amino acids. Germline trimming cut 5 bases from V and 6 bases from J; bases unmatched to any gene: 4. The CDR3 bases are TGTGCCAGCAGCATCGGACAGGTTAATTCACCCCTCCACTTT. It codes for CASSIGQVNSPLHF.

Turning to this clone: Other DNA sequences of this sample code for an identical CDR3. The chain uses TRBV5-4 and TRBJ2-5, with a weak D call TRBD1 (6 bases). Germline loops: CDR1 SGHNT, CDR2 YYREEE (reference sequence). With 4 bases removed from V and 2 bases from J, the gap between germline ends came to 12 bases. The CDR3 length is 14 residues. CDR3 in amino acids: CASSPGTTQETQYF. CDR3 DNA sequence: TGTGCCAGCAGCCCCGGGACAACACAAGAGACCCAGTACTTC. Filled out from reference TRBV5-4 and TRBJ2-5, the complete variable domain reads ETGVTQSPTHLIKTRGQQVTLRCSSQSGHNTVSWYQQALGQGPQFIFQYYREEENGRGNFPPRFSGLQFPNYSSELNVNALELDDSALYLCASSPGTTQETQYFGPGTRLLVL.

This chain connects TRBV18 to TRBJ1-2; D is uncertain. V lost 6 bases and J 2 bases, leaving 10 bases between the germline ends. The CDR3 totals 13 residues. CDR1 KGHSH and CDR2 LQKENI come from the germline V gene. In DNA, the CDR3 is TGTGCCAGCTCTGAGGGTGACAACTATGGCTACACCTTC. Translation: CASSEGDNYGYTF.

The rearrangement links TRBV6-1 to TRBJ1-2; perhaps TRBD1 as D (6 bases). The CDR3 is 13 residues long. V was cut by 1 base and J by 6 bases, with 9 bases left in between. The germline gives CDR1 MNHNS, CDR2 SASEGT. The CDR3 DNA reads TGTGCCAGCAGTGAAGGCGCAGGGGATGGCTACACCTTC. Protein product: CASSEGAGDGYTF.

The genes are TRBV7-2 and TRBJ1-2; 7 bases map to TRBD1. V dropped 4 bases and J dropped 4; count of bases not matched to a gene: 9. The length of the CDR3 is 15 residues. The germline V gene has CDR1 SGHTA and CDR2 FQGNSA. This chain's CDR3 is CASSSHAGQPYGYTF. As DNA, the CDR3 is TGTGCCAGCAGCTCCCACGCGGGACAGCCCTATGGCTACACCTTC.

V gene TRBV13 combines with J gene TRBJ2-1, with TRBD1 matching over 9 bases. The CDR3 totals 14 residues. Germline CDR1 and CDR2: PRHDT and FYEKMQ (reference sequence). Germline trimming cut 5 bases from V and 6 bases from J; bases unmatched to any gene: 5. The chain's CDR3 is CASSPRQGVNEQFF. In DNA form, the CDR3 reads TGTGCCAGCAGCCCAAGACAGGGGGTCAATGAGCAGTTCTTC.

The rearrangement joins TRBV18 to TRBJ1-1, with a weak D call TRBD1 (6 bases). The CDR3 extends over 15 amino acids. Looked up from germline, CDR1 is KGHSH and CDR2 is LQKENI. V gave up 2 bases and J gave up 1 base, with 11 bases separating them. The CDR3 sequence: CASSPSETGNTEAFF. CDR3 nucleotide sequence: TGTGCCAGCTCACCATCTGAGACAGGGAACACTGAAGCTTTCTTT.

The genes are TRBV9 and TRBJ2-3, with a tentative D call TRBD1 (5 bases). Germline V gene data show CDR1 as SGDLS and CDR2 as YYNGEE. CDR3 size: 14 residues. With 0 bases removed from V and 5 bases from J, the gap between germline ends came to 10 bases. Written as DNA, the CDR3 is TGTGCCAGCAGCGTAGTAGGAGACAGAGATACGCAGTATTTT. Translation gives CASSVVGDRDTQYF.

The genes are TRBV6-6 and TRBJ2-1, with D unclear. Germline V gives CDR1 MNHNY, CDR2 SVGAGI (reference sequence). This CDR3 is 15 amino acids long. Between the trimmed V and J ends, which lost 7 bases and 0 bases, there was a span of 13 bases. CDR3 nucleotides: TGTGCCAGCACCCAAAGCCGGAGCTCCTACAATGAGCAGTTCTTC. This gives the protein CASTQSRSSYNEQFF.

The chain combines TRBV28 with TRBJ2-1; 8 bases map to TRBD1. Unmatched junction bases numbered 12, after V lost 5 bases and J lost 6 bases. Per the germline V gene, CDR1 is MDHEN and CDR2 is SYDVKM. This CDR3 contains 16 residues. CDR3 amino acids: CASSTTQGARPNEQFF. CDR3 nucleotides: TGTGCCAGCAGTACCACTCAGGGGGCACGACCCAATGAGCAGTTCTTC.

The CDR3 DNA reads as TGTGCCAGCAGCGTCTTACAGGGACTAGCTAGCACAGATACGCAGTATTTT. It encodes CASSVLQGLASTDTQYF. The chain is built from TRBV9 and TRBJ2-3; 9 bases line up with TRBD2. The CDR3 contains 17 residues. Germline-derived CDR1 and CDR2 are SGDLS and YYNGEE. The junction had 7 bases not matched to a gene; V was cut back by 2 bases and J by 0 bases.

The chain uses TRBV7-2 and TRBJ2-1; D perhaps matches TRBD2 (6 bases). V lost 1 base and J lost 4, with 14 bases in between. The CDR3 loop spans 16 amino acids. CDR1 is SGHTA, CDR2 FQGNSA, per germline. The CDR3, as DNA: TGTGCCAGCAGCTTAGGCCCGCCCGGAGGGTACAATGAGCAGTTCTTC. Its protein product is CASSLGPPGGYNEQFF. The full variable domain, with the rest looked up from reference TRBV7-2 and TRBJ2-1, is GAGVSQSPSNKVTEKGKDVELRCDPISGHTALYWYRQSLGQGLEFLIYFQGNSAPDKSGLPSDRFSAERTGGSVSTLTIQRTQQEDSAVYLCASSLGPPGGYNEQFFGPGTRLTVL.

The chain carries TRBV19 and TRBJ2-7, with D tentatively TRBD2 (6 bases). The CDR3 spans 14 residues. Germline loops: CDR1 LNHDA, CDR2 SQIVND (reference sequence). Trimming pared 5 bases from V and 3 bases from J, leaving 14 bases between. CDR3 amino acids: CASSVGGGDYEQYF. The CDR3 DNA reads TGTGCCAGTAGTGTAGGAGGAGGGGACTACGAGCAGTACTTC.

This clone was counted a single time. V and J are TRBV15 and TRBJ2-3; 13 nucleotides align to TRBD2. V lost 9 bases and J lost 0; bases outside the gene matches: 3. Germline assignment: CDR1 LNHNV and CDR2 YYDKDF (reference sequence). CDR3 length: 15 residues. The CDR3 region has the DNA TGTGCCACTCAACTAGCGGGGGGGAGCACAGATACGCAGTATTTT. Protein product: CATQLAGGSTDTQYF.